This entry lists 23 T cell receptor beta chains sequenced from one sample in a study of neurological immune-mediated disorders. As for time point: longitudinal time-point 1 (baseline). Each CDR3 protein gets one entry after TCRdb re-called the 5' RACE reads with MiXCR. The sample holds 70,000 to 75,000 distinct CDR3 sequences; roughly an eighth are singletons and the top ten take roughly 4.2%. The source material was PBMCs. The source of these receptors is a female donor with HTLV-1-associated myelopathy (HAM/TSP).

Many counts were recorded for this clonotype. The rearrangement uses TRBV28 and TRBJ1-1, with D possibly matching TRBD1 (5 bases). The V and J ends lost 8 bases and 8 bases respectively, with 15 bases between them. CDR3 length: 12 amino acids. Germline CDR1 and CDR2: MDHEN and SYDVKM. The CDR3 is CASGAGGLEAFF. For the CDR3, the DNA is TGTGCCAGCGGGGCCGGCGGCTTAGAAGCTTTCTTT.

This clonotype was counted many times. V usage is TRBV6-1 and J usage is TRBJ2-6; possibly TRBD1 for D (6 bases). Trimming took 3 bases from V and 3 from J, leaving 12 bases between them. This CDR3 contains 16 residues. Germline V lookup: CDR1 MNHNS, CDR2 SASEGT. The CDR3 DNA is TGTGCCAGCAGTGATCAGGGGTTCGGTGGGGCCAACGTCCTGACTTTC. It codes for CASSDQGFGGANVLTF.

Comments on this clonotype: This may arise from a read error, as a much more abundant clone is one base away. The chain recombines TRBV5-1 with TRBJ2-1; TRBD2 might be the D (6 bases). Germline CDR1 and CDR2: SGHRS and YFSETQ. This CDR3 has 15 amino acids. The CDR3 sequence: CVSSLFPRAGNEQFF. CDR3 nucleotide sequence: TGCGTCAGCAGCTTGTTCCCTCGTGCGGGGAATGAGCAGTTCTTC.

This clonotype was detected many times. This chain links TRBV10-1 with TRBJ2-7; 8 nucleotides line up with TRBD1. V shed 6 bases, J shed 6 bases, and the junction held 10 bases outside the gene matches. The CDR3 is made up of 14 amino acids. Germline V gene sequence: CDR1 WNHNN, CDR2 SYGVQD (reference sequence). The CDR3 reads CASSLDRGRGEQYF. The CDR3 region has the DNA TGCGCCAGCAGCCTCGACAGGGGACGCGGCGAGCAGTACTTC.

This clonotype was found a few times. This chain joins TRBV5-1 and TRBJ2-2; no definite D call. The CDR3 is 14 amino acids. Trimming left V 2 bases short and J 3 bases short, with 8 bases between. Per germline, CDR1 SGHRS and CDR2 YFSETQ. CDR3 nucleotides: TGCGCCAGCAGCTTATCCGGGTACACCGGGGAGCTGTTTTTT. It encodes CASSLSGYTGELFF.

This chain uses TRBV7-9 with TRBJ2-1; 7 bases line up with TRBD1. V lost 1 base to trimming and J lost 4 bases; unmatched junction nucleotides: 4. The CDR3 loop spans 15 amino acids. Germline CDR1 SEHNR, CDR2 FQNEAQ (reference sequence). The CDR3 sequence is CASSLGQGEYNEQFF. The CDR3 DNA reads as TGTGCCAGCAGCTTAGGACAGGGCGAGTACAATGAGCAGTTCTTC. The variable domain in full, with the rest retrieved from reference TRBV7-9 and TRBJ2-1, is DTGVSQNPRHKITKRGQNVTFRCDPISEHNRLYWYRQTLGQGPEFLTYFQNEAQLEKSRLLSDRFSAERPKGSFSTLEIQRTEQGDSAMYLCASSLGQGEYNEQFFGPGTRLTVL.

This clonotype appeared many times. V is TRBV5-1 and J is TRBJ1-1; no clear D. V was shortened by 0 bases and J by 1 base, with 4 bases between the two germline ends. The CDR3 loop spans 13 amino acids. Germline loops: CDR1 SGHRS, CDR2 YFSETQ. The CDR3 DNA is TGCGCCAGCAGCTTGGCAACGAACACTGAAGCTTTCTTT. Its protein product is CASSLATNTEAFF.

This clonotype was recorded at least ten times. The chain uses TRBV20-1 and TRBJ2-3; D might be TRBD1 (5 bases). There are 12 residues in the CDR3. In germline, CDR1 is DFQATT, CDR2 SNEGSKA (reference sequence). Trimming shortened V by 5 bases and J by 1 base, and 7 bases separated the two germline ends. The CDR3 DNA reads TGCAGTGCTCCCAGGGGCACAGATACGCAGTATTTT. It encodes CSAPRGTDTQYF.

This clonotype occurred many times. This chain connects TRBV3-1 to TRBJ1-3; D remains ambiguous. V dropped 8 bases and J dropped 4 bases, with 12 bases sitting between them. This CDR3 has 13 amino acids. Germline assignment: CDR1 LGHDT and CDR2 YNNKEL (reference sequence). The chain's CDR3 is CASSGSNGNTIYF. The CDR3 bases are TGTGCCAGCTCGGGCAGCAACGGAAACACCATATATTTT.

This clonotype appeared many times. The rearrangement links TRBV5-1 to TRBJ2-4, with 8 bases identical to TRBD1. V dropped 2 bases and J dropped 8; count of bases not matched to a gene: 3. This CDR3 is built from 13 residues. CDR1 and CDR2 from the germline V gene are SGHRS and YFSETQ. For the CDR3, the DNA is TGCGCCAGCAGCTTCGACAGGGGTGACATTCAGTACTTC. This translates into CASSFDRGDIQYF. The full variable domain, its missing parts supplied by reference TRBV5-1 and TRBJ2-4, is KAGVTQTPRYLIKTRGQQVTLSCSPISGHRSVSWYQQTPGQGLQFLFEYFSETQRNKGNFPGRFSGRQFSNSRSEMNVSTLELGDSALYLCASSFDRGDIQYFGAGTRLSVL.

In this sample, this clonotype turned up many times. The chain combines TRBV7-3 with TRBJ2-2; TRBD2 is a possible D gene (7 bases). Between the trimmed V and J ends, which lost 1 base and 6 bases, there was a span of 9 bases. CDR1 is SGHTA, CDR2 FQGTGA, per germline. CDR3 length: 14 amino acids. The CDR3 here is CASSLMGGPGELFF. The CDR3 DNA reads TGTGCCAGCAGCTTAATGGGGGGGCCCGGGGAGCTGTTTTTT. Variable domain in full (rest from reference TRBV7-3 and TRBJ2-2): GAGVSQTPSNKVTEKGKYVELRCDPISGHTALYWYRQSLGQGPEFLIYFQGTGAADDSGLPNDRFFAVRPEGSVSTLKIQRTERGDSAVYLCASSLMGGPGELFFGEGSRLTVL.

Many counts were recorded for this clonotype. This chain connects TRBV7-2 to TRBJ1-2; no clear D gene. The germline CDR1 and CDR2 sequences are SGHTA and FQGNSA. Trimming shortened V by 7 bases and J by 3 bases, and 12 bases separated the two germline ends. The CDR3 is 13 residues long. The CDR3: CASILPEDYGYTF. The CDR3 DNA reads TGTGCCAGCATCCTCCCAGAGGACTATGGCTACACCTTC. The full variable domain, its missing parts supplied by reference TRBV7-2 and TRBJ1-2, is GAGVSQSPSNKVTEKGKDVELRCDPISGHTALYWYRQSLGQGLEFLIYFQGNSAPDKSGLPSDRFSAERTGGSVSTLTIQRTQQEDSAVYLCASILPEDYGYTFGSGTRLTVV.

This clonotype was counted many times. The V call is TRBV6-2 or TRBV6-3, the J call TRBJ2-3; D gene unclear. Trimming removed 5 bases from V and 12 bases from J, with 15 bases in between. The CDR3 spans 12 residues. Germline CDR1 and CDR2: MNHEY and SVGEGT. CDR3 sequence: CASSPETPRQYF. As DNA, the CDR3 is TGTGCCAGCAGTCCCGAGACGCCGAGACAGTATTTT.

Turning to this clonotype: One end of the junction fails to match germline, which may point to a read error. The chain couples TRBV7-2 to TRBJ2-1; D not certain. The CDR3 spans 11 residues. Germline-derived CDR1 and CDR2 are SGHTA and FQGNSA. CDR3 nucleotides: TGTGCCAACAGCTTCTACAATAAGCAGTTCTTC. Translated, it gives CANSFYNKQFF.

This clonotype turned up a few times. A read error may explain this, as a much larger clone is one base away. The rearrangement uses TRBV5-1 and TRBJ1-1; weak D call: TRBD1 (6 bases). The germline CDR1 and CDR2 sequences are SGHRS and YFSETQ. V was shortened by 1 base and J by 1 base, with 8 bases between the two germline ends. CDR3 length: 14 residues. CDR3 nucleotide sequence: TGCGCCAGCAGCTTGATACAGGGGAACACTGAAGCTTTCTTT. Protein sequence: CASSLIQGNTEAFF.

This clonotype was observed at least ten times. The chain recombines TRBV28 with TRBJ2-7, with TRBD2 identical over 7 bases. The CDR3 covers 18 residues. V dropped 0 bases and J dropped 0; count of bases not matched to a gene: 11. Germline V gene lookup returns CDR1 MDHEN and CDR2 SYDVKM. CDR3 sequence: CASSLWGGETGLSYEQYF. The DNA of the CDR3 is TGTGCCAGCAGTTTATGGGGGGGGGAGACCGGCCTCTCCTACGAGCAGTACTTC. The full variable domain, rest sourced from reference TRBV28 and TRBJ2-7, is DVKVTQSSRYLVKRTGEKVFLECVQDMDHENMFWYRQDPGLGLRLIYFSYDVKMKEKGDIPEGYSVSREKKERFSLILESASTNQTSMYLCASSLWGGETGLSYEQYFGPGTRLTVT.

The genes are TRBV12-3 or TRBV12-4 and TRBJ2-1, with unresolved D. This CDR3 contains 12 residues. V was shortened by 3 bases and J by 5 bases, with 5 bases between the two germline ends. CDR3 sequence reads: CASSLEHNEQFF. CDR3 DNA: TGTGCCAGCAGTTTGGAGCACAATGAGCAGTTCTTC.

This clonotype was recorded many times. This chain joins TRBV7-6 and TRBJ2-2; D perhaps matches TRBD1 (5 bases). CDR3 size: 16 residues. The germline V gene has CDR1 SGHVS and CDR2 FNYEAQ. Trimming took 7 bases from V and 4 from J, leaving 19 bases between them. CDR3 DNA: TGTGCCAGCAAATTTCGAATGGACACGTCCACCGGGGAGCTGTTTTTT. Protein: CASKFRMDTSTGELFF.

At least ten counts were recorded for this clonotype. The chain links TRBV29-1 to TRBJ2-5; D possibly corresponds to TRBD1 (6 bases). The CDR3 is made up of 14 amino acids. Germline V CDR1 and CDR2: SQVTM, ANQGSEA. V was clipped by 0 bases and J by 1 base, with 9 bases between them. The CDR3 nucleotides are TGCAGCGTTGAAGATCAGGGGAGCCAAGAGACCCAGTACTTC. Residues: CSVEDQGSQETQYF.

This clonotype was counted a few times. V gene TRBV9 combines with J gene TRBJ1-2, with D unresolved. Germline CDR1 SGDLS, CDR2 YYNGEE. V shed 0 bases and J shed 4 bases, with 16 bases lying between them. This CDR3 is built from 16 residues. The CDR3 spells CASSVEPGASFYGYTF. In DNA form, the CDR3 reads TGTGCCAGCAGCGTAGAGCCAGGAGCCTCTTTCTATGGCTACACCTTC.

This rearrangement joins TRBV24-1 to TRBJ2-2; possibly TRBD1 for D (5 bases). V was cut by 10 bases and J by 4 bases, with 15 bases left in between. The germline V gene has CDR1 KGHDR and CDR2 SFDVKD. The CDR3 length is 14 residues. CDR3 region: CATPDGAGTGELFF. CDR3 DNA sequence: TGTGCCACTCCCGATGGGGCCGGCACCGGGGAGCTGTTTTTT.

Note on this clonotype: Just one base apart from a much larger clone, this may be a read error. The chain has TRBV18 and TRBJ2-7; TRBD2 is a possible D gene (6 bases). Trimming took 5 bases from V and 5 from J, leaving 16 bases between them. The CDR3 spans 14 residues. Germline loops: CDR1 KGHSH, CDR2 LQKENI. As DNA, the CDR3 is TGTGCCAGCTCAACGGACTACCTTATGGACGAGCAGTACTTC. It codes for CASSTDYLMDEQYF.

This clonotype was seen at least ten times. CDR3 bases: TGTGCCAGCAGTTTAGGCGGGGGGGGCCAAGAGACCCAGTACTTC. This encodes CASSLGGGGQETQYF. V is TRBV28 and J is TRBJ2-5; TRBD2 agrees at 9 bases. Trimming removed 2 bases from V and 1 base from J; junction bases left unmatched: 2. The CDR3 loop spans 15 amino acids. Per the germline V gene, CDR1 is MDHEN and CDR2 is SYDVKM.